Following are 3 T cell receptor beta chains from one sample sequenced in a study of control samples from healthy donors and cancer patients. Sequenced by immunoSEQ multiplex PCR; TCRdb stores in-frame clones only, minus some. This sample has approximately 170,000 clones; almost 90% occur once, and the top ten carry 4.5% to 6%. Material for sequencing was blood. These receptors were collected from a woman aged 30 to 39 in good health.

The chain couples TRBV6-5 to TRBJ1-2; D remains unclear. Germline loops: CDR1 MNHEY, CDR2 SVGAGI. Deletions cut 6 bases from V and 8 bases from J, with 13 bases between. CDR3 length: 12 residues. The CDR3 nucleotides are TGTGCCAGCAGGGACCGGGGTGGGGGCTACACCTTC. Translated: CASRDRGGGYTF.

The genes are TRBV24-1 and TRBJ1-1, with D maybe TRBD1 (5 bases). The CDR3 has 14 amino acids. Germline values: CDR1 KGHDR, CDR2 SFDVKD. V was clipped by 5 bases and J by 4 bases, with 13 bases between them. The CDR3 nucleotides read TGTGCCACCAGTGGGGAGGGGACGGTCACTGAAGCTTTCTTT. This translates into CATSGEGTVTEAFF.

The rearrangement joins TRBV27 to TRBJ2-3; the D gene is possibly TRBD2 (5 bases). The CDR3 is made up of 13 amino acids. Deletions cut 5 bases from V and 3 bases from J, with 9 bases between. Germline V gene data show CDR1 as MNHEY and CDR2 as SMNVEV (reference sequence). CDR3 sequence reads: CASSPGVTDTQYF. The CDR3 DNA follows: TGTGCCAGCAGTCCCGGGGTAACAGATACGCAGTATTTT.